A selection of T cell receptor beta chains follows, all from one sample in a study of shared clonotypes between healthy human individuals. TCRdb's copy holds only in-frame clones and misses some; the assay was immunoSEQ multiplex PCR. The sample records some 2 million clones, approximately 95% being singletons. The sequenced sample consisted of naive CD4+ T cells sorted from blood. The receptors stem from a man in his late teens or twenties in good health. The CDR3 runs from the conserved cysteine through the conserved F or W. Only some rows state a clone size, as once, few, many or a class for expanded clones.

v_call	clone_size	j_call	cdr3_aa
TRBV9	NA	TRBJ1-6	CASSPSESSPLHF
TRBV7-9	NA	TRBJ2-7	CASSLTIGTAVTYEQYF
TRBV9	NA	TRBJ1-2	CASSEGRGYGYTF
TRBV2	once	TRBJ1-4	CASTEWGGFNEKLFF
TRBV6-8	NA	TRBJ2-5	CASSYSMGLSCPQETQYF
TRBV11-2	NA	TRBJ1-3	CASSLTSAISSGNTIYF
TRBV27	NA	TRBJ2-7	CASRAGVRLAGVNEQYF
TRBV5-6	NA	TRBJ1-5	CASSLMDQPQHF
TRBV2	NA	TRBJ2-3	CASSEAGDLLGRREYF
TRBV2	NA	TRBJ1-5	CASSLGATVMPQHF
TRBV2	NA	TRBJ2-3	CASRVEGADTQYF
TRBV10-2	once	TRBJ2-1	CASRPGTSGGNEQFF
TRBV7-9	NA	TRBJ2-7	CASSLAPLHEQYF
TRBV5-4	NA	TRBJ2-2	CASSPGGHTGELFF
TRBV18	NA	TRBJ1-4	CASSPPTGGTNEKLFF
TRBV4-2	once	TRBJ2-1	CASSQGNEQFF
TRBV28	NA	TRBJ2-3	CASSSLPDTQYF
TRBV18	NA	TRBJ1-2	CASSPKTTGSVGYGYTF
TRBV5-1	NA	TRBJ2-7	CASSRGSSGGLYEQYF
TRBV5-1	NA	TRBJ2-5	CASSLPTGNRETQYF
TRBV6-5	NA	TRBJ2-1	CASSTPSGGGEQFF
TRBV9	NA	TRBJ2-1	CASSPKILAGGRSYNEQFF
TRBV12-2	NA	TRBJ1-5	CASRYRQGCNQPQHF
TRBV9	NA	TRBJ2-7	CASSWGQGAVYEQYF
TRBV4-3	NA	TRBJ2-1	CASSQGSGADSYNEQFF
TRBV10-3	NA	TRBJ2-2	CAIGGTDNTGELFF
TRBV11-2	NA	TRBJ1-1	CASSWGVGATNTEAFF
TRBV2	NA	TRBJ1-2	CASTLGYGYTF
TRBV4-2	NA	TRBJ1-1	CASSQEEEGREAFF
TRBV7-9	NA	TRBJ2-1	CASSPGAGSRYNEQFF
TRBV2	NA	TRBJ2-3	CASRVQSTDTQYF
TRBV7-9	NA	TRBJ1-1	CASSPTGAWAFF
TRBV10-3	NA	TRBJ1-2	CAISLNLKSDYGYTF
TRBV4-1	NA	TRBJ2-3	CASSQDSGTLILYF
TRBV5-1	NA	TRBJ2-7	CASSLFGTASYEQYF
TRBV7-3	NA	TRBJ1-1	CASSLTENTEAFF
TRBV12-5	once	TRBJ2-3	CASGFGQASTDTQYF
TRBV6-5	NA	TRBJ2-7	CASSALPSYEQYF
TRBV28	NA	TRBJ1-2	CASSLGDRPLGRYGYTF
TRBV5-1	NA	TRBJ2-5	CASSLIGGTQETQYF
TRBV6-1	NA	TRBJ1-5	CASTPGQSSNQPQHF
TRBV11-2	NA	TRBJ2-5	CASSLDYTETQYF